These 17 T cell receptor beta chains share one sample of origin, sequenced in a study of persistence of HIV-infected CD4 T cells. Their recognized antigens are unknown. Sequencing used immunoSEQ version 4 in survey mode. Clones were read by immunoSEQ multiplex PCR, and TCRdb kept only the in-frame ones, dropping some. The sample lists tens of thousands of clones, roughly 90% occurring once. Nonspecific anti-CD3/anti-CD28 bead stimulation represents the broad CD4+ T cell repertoire. Sorting of responding CD4+ T cells relied on upregulated CD40 ligand together with CD69. Sample: CD4+ T cells sorted from PBMCs after approximately 20-hour stimulation, taken from a patient who received antiretroviral therapy. Receptor source: an adult woman with HIV who was CMV-seropositive.

The genes are TRBV5-6 and TRBJ1-5; 10 positions agree with TRBD1. Trimming took 3 bases from V and 3 from J; bases not matched to a gene: 6. There are 16 residues in the CDR3. Germline V gives CDR1 SGHDT, CDR2 YYEEEE. The CDR3 DNA sequence: TGTGCCAGCAGCTCGACAGGGGGCGCGGACAATCAGCCCCAGCATTTT. It specifies CASSSTGGADNQPQHF.

The rearrangement uses TRBV19 and TRBJ2-5, with a tentative D call TRBD2 (6 bases). CDR1 LNHDA and CDR2 SQIVND come from the germline V gene (reference sequence). This CDR3 has 13 amino acids. V lost 4 bases and J lost 5, with 11 bases in between. CDR3 amino acids: CASSSGTWETQYF. For the CDR3, the DNA is TGTGCCAGTAGTAGCGGGACCTGGGAGACCCAGTACTTC.

This clone occurred once. This chain uses TRBV11-2 with TRBJ2-5; 11 bases map to TRBD2. Germline CDR1 SGHAT, CDR2 FQNNGV. This CDR3 contains 18 residues. The V and J ends lost 5 bases and 6 bases, in that order; junction bases with no gene match: 17. The CDR3 bases are TGTGCCAGCAGCCCAGATGGGTCACTAGCGGGGGTTAAGCAGACCCAGTACTTC. This encodes CASSPDGSLAGVKQTQYF.

V gene TRBV7-8 combines with J gene TRBJ1-1; perhaps TRBD1 as D (6 bases). Trimming took 4 bases from V and 5 from J, leaving 17 bases between them. The CDR3 is 15 residues long. From germline, CDR1 is SGHVS and CDR2 FQNEAQ. The CDR3 coding sequence is TGTGCCAGCAGCTCCAGGGGCAGGGCGGTGACTGAAGCTTTCTTT. This encodes CASSSRGRAVTEAFF. Filled out from reference TRBV7-8 and TRBJ1-1, the complete variable domain reads GAGVSQSPRYKVAKRGQDVALRCDPISGHVSLFWYQQALGQGPEFLTYFQNEAQLDKSGLPSDRFFAERPEGSVSTLKIQRTQQEDSAVYLCASSSRGRAVTEAFFGQGTRLTVV.

The CDR3 protein is CASSPLTGGIGYTF. For the CDR3, the DNA is TGTGCCAGCAGCCCACTGACAGGGGGCATCGGCTACACCTTC. This chain joins TRBV7-8 and TRBJ1-2, with 10 positions matching TRBD1. With V trimmed by 5 bases and J by 8 bases, 8 bases remained unmatched. Per the germline V gene, CDR1 is SGHVS and CDR2 is FQNEAQ. The CDR3 sequence is 14 residues long.

The V gene is TRBV19, the J gene TRBJ1-1, with D uncertain. The CDR3 is made up of 13 amino acids. Between the trimmed V and J ends, which lost 3 bases and 3 bases, there was a span of 8 bases. CDR1 LNHDA and CDR2 SQIVND come from the germline V gene (reference sequence). DNA of the CDR3: TGTGCCAGTAGTATTCGGGATTACACTGAAGCTTTCTTT. As protein: CASSIRDYTEAFF.

The chain carries TRBV18 and TRBJ2-1; D remains ambiguous. V was trimmed by 5 bases and J by 5 bases, leaving 13 bases between them. This CDR3 is 14 amino acids long. The V gene's germline CDR1 is KGHSH and CDR2 LQKENI. The DNA for the CDR3 is TGTGCCAGCTCAGTCATACCACAGAACAATGAGCAGTTCTTC. Protein: CASSVIPQNNEQFF.

V gene TRBV10-2 combines with J gene TRBJ1-2; D gene uncertain. The ends were cut back, 4 bases at V and 0 bases at J, with 9 bases in the middle. Per germline, CDR1 WSHSY and CDR2 SAAADI. The CDR3 is made up of 14 amino acids. The CDR3 DNA sequence: TGCGCCAGCAGTGGGGGATTCGCTAACTATGGCTACACCTTC. Translation gives CASSGGFANYGYTF.

The rearrangement joins TRBV11-3 to TRBJ2-3; TRBD2 agrees at 10 bases. Germline loops: CDR1 SGHNT, CDR2 YENEEA. There are 17 residues in the CDR3. With V trimmed by 4 bases and J by 1 base, 8 bases remained unmatched. The CDR3 sequence is CASSSGGLAGGTDTQYF. CDR3 coding DNA: TGTGCCAGCAGCTCCGGGGGTCTAGCGGGGGGCACAGATACGCAGTATTTT.

The chain combines TRBV6-1 with TRBJ2-6; D ambiguous. Per germline, CDR1 MNHNS and CDR2 SASEGT. V was cut by 3 bases and J by 0 bases, with 6 bases left in between. The length of the CDR3 is 15 residues. CDR3: CASSDKFSGANVLTF. DNA for the CDR3: TGTGCCAGCAGTGATAAGTTCTCTGGGGCCAACGTCCTGACTTTC.

This chain uses TRBV5-1 with TRBJ1-1, with a tentative D call TRBD1 (5 bases). The ends were cut back, 2 bases at V and 3 bases at J, with 11 bases in the middle. CDR1 SGHRS and CDR2 YFSETQ come from the germline V gene. The CDR3 sequence is 14 residues long. The CDR3 protein is CASSFGQGDTEAFF. The CDR3 DNA sequence: TGCGCCAGCAGCTTTGGCCAGGGAGACACTGAAGCTTTCTTT.

The chain joins TRBV18 to TRBJ1-2; D perhaps matches TRBD1 (6 bases). CDR1 is KGHSH and CDR2 is LQKENI in the germline V gene. V was shortened by 4 bases and J by 4 bases, with 25 bases between the two germline ends. The CDR3 runs to 18 residues. The CDR3 loop reads CASSLIPDGQSPSYGYTF. As DNA, the CDR3 is TGTGCCAGCTCACTTATACCCGACGGACAGTCCCCTAGCTATGGCTACACCTTC.

J is TRBJ1-6 and V is TRBV5-6; tentative D call: TRBD1 (5 bases). Germline V lookup: CDR1 SGHDT, CDR2 YYEEEE. The CDR3 sequence is 18 residues long. Between the trimmed V and J ends, which lost 5 bases and 0 bases, there was a span of 18 bases. The CDR3 DNA reads as TGTGCCAGCAGGCAGGGTGAGGGCGTGAGCTCCTATAATTCACCCCTCCACTTT. Translation: CASRQGEGVSSYNSPLHF.

This clone was detected a few times. V usage is TRBV18 and J usage is TRBJ1-2; TRBD1 is a possible D gene (5 bases). In germline, CDR1 is KGHSH, CDR2 LQKENI. V lost 4 bases and J 1 base, leaving 22 bases between the germline ends. The CDR3 consists of 18 residues. In nucleotides, the CDR3 is TGTGCCAGCTCACAAAGTGGCTCCGATGGGGGACTTAACTATGGCTACACCTTC. This codes for CASSQSGSDGGLNYGYTF.

The rearrangement uses TRBV7-2 and TRBJ1-4, with 7 bases lining up with TRBD1. CDR3 length: 14 amino acids. Per germline, CDR1 SGHTA and CDR2 FQGNSA. J was trimmed by 4 bases and V by 5 bases; bases with no gene match: 4. CDR3 region: CASSPRGFNEKLFF. For the CDR3, the DNA is TGTGCCAGCAGCCCCAGGGGGTTTAATGAAAAACTGTTTTTT.

The genes are TRBV5-5 and TRBJ2-5; no firm D call. CDR3 length equals 14 residues. Germline CDR1 is SGHKS and CDR2 is YYEKEE (reference sequence). V gave up 4 bases and J gave up 2 bases, with 12 bases separating them. For the CDR3, the DNA is TGTGCCAGCAGCCGAATTCCGGAGCAAGAGACCCAGTACTTC. Its protein product is CASSRIPEQETQYF.

The rearrangement links TRBV2 to TRBJ1-2, with D maybe TRBD1 (6 bases). Germline-derived CDR1 and CDR2 are SNHLY and FYNNEI. The CDR3 is made up of 18 amino acids. Trimming removed 6 bases at V and 1 base at J, with 24 bases between. CDR3 in amino acids: CASRGPWDNHPFNYGYTF. Here the CDR3 DNA reads TGTGCCAGCAGGGGGCCGTGGGACAACCATCCTTTTAACTATGGCTACACCTTC.